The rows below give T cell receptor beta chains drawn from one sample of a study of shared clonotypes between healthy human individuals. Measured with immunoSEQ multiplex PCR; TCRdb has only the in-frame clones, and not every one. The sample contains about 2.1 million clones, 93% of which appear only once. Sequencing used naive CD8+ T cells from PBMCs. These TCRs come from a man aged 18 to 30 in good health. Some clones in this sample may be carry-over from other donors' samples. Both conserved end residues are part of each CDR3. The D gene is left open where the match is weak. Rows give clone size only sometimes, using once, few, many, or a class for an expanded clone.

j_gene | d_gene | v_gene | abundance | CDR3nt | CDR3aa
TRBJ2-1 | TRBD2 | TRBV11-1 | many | TGTGCCAGCAGCCCATGGGCTAGCGGATCCAATGAGCAGTTCTTC | CASSPWASGSNEQFF
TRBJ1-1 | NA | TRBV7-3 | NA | TGTGCCAGCAGCCCCCATGGGTCCACTGAAGCTTTCTTT | CASSPHGSTEAFF
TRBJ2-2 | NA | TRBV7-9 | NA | TGTGCCAGCAGCGAATACTCCGGGGAGCTGTTTTTT | CASSEYSGELFF
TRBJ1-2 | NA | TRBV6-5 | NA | TGTGCCAGCACCCTAGGGGGGTCCAATGGCTACACCTTC | CASTLGGSNGYTF
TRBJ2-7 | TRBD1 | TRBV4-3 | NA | TGCGCCAGCAGCCACGATCTGACAGGGGGCGATTACGAGCAGTACTTC | CASSHDLTGGDYEQYF
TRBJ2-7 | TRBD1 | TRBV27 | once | TGTGCCAGCAGAATACAGGGGGCGGGGGAGCAGTACTTC | CASRIQGAGEQYF
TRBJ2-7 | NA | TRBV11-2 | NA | TGTGCCAGCAGCTTAGTTGAGGGCAGATTTTACGAGCAGTACTTC | CASSLVEGRFYEQYF
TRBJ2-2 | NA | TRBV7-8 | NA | TGTGCCAGCAGCTTAGGGAGGGCGAACACCGGGGAGCTGTTTTTT | CASSLGRANTGELFF
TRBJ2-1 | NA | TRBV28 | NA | TGTGCCAGCAGTTCCCCCGAGCAGTTCTTC | CASSSPEQFF
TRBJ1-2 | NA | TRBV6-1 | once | TGTGCCAGCAGTGAATGGGACACCTATGGCTACACCTTC | CASSEWDTYGYTF
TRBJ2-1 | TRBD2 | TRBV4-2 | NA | TGTGCCAGCAGCCAAAAGGGACTAGCGGTCCTCAATGAGCAGTTCTTC | CASSQKGLAVLNEQFF
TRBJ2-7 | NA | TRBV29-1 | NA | TGCAGCGTGCTAGGGGGGGACTACGAGCAGTACTTC | CSVLGGDYEQYF
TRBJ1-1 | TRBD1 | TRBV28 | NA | TGTGCCAGCAGTTTACACAGGGGCACTGAAGCTTTCTTT | CASSLHRGTEAFF
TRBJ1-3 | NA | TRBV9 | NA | TGTGCCAGCAGCGCCAGCTCTGAGGGCTCTGGAAACACCATATATTTT | CASSASSEGSGNTIYF
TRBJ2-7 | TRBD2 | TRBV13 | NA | TGTGCCAGCAGCCCCTGGACTAGCGGAACCTACGAGCAGTACTTC | CASSPWTSGTYEQYF
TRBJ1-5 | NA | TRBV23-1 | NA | TGCGCCAGCAGTCACAGCCAGGGGAATAGCAATCAGCCCCAGCATTTT | CASSHSQGNSNQPQHF
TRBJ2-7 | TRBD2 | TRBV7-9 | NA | TGTGCCAGCAGCTTAGGCGGGAGGGGATCAAGCTACGAGCAGTACTTC | CASSLGGRGSSYEQYF
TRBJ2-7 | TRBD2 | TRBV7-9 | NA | TGTGCCAGCAGCTTAGTTCTAGCGGGAGGCACCGAGCAGTACTTC | CASSLVLAGGTEQYF
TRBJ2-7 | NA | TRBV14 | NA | TGTGCCAGCAGCCGAGAGGGCCTTGCGGGTTACGAGCAGTACTTC | CASSREGLAGYEQYF
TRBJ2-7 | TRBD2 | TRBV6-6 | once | TGTGCCAGCATGGGTCCTAAGCTAGCGGGAGGCTACGAGCAGTACTTC | CASMGPKLAGGYEQYF
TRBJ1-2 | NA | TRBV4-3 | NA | TGCGCCAGCAGCCAAGCAGAGGGTCCCTATGGCTACACCTTC | CASSQAEGPYGYTF
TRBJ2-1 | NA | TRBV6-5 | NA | TGTGCCAGCAGATTAGCCAGCTCCTACAATGAGCAGTTCTTC | CASRLASSYNEQFF
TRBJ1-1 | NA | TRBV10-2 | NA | TGCGCCAGCAGTGAGTCTCGTAGGCAGGCTTTCTTT | CASSESRRQAFF
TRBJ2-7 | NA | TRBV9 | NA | TGTGCCAGCAGCGTAGGGGACGGAAGAACCTACGAGCAGTACTTC | CASSVGDGRTYEQYF
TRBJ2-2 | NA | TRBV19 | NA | TGTGCCAGTAGTCACGGGGAGCTGTTTTTT | CASSHGELFF
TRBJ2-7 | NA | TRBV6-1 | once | TGTGCCAGCGACACCTACGAGCAGTACTTC | CASDTYEQYF
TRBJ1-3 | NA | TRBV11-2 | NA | TGTGCCAGCAGCCTCCTTGGGCAGCCGATCTACTCTGGAAACACCATATATTTT | CASSLLGQPIYSGNTIYF
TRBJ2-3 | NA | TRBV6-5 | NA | TGTGCCAGCAGTTACGCCGTGGGGAATACGCAGTATTTT | CASSYAVGNTQYF
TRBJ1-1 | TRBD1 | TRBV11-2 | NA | TGTGCCAGCAGCTTAGGCCCCGGACAGGGGTTGAACACTGAAGCTTTCTTT | CASSLGPGQGLNTEAFF
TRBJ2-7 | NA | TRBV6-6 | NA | TGTGCCAGCACCTTGGACCGCTCTGCGGGCGAGCAGTACTTC | CASTLDRSAGEQYF
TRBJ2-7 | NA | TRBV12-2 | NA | TGTGCAAGTCGCCCACGTCCGGGACGCAAGTACTACGAGCAGTACTTC | CASRPRPGRKYYEQYF
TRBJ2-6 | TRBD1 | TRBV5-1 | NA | TGCGCCAGCAAGGACAGGGAGTATGGGGCCAACGTCCTGACTTTC | CASKDREYGANVLTF